The present T cell receptor beta chain was sequenced within a study of blood T cell repertoires in COVID-19. Study summary: T cells, B-cell-depleted T cells, or PBMCs provided the cDNA or gDNA that served as material.

In the authors' methods: Amplification of reference gene primers provided the estimated nucleated cell counts. TCRdb's copy holds only in-frame clones and misses some; the assay was immunoSEQ multiplex PCR. D and trimming come from the DNA, and the V and J calls and clone size come from that table. The profile covers some 93,000 clones, with approximately 86% appearing a single time and 18% taken by the ten largest. This TCR derives from a woman aged 80 or over with acute or convalescent COVID-19. Sequenced material: peripheral blood.

The CDR3 sequence: CASSLGGGGYEQYF. The CDR3 DNA follows: TGCGCCAGCAGCTTGGGTGGCGGGGGTTACGAGCAGTACTTC. This chain links TRBV5-1 with TRBJ2-7; TRBD2 matches at 7 bases. Germline V lookup: CDR1 SGHRS, CDR2 YFSETQ. The V segment lost 0 bases and the J segment 4 bases; nucleotides outside the gene matches: 4. The CDR3 totals 14 residues.